This T cell receptor (beta chain) was obtained from a study of OX40 agonist ivuxolimab in advanced cancers. Study context: Patients received ivuxolimab, an intravenous treatment, every 2 weeks at 0.01 to 10 mg/kg. Study-wide results and limits: Expanded clones tended on average to be more numerous among CD8+ T cells than CD4+. Clonal expansion by week 6 occurred in CD4+ and CD8+ blood T cells (at 0.1 to 3.0 mg/kg).

To note about this clone: Antigen: not known. At one end, the junction sequence differs from germline, possibly due to a read error.

Profiled with immunoSEQ multiplex PCR; TCRdb holds only in-frame clones, not every one. The sample carries approximately 62,000 clones, around 90% recorded once. Autoimmune disease history or systemic immunosuppression excluded patients. The CDR3 contains 14 residues. In germline, CDR1 is SGHRS, CDR2 YFSETQ. The receptor comes from an adult with an advanced solid tumor such as melanoma, head and neck, liver or kidney cancer. The sequencing here drew on CD4+ or CD8+ T cells sorted from blood, taken in a trial of the OX40 agonist ivuxolimab. The rearrangement joins TRBV5-1 to TRBJ2-2; TRBD1 or TRBD2 may be the D gene (5 bases each). Written as DNA, the CDR3 is TGCGCCAGCAGAGGACATTCGAACACCGGGGAGCTGCTTTTT. Protein: CASRGHSNTGELLF.